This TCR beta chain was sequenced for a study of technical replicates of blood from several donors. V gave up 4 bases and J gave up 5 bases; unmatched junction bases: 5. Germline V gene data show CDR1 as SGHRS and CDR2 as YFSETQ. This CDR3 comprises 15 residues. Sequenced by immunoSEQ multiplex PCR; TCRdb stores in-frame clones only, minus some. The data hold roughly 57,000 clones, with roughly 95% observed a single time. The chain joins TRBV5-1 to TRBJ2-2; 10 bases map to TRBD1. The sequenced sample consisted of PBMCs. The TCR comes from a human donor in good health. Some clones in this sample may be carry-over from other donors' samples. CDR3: CASSRDRGGTGELFF. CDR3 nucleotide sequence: TGCGCCAGCAGCAGGGACAGGGGAGGGACCGGGGAGCTGTTTTTT.